This TCR beta chain was found in a study of shared clonotypes between healthy human individuals (dated by TCRdb to the early 2020s). General notes on the study: Two women and a few men aged 18 to 49 years were included in the cohort. For each donor, CD4 naive and CD4 memory were each run on three plates, CD8 naive on two plates, and CD8 memory on one plate. Blood TCR repertoires of roughly five healthy adults were deeply sequenced to estimate repertoire size and the extent of clonotype sharing between individuals. Libraries were prepared and TCR repertoires were sequenced by different laboratories using diverse techniques, in order to increase sequencing depth and limit assay-specific biases. Per donor, leukapheresis produced somewhere between about 0.85 and 10 billion PBMCs.

Note on this clone: The antigen it binds to is not known. Per-base qualities were not stored, and no clone one base away is much larger.

From cysteine to phenylalanine, the CDR3 is 15 amino acids long. The only DNA kept is the CDR3, 45 bases in frame from the first base. The germline V gene provides CDR1 SGHTA and CDR2 FQGNSA. V lost 3 bases and J lost 8 bases, and the count of bases not matched to a germline gene is 12. Using the deep immunoSEQ assay, multiplex PCR amplified TCR CDR3 regions from genomic DNA. Extracted genomic DNA from each cell subset was distributed evenly across all wells of several immunoSEQ 96-well plates, and each plate was treated as a replicate. For sorted subsets, each replicate PCR was loaded with about 0.2 ug genomic DNA, equivalent to some 31,000 T cell genomes. Purified libraries were quantified with a Qubit 3.0 fluorometer, sized on a Bioanalyzer 2100, and re-quantified with the KAPA Library Quantification kit. Every immunoSEQ 96-well plate was sequenced on a dedicated single-read 150-cycle Illumina NextSeq 550 flow cell. Concerning the study's data processing: The immunoSEQ output contained only junctional sequences without quality scores, so filtering could not match that applied to full-length reads. To assign V/J genes and CDR3, sequences were annotated using PyIR, a Python wrapper for IgBLAST v1.9, with IMGT germline references. Reads were removed for weak V/J assignments (E-value above 1e-6), missing CDR3, stop codons, out-of-frame junctions, or ambiguous translated residues. A V3J clonotype was defined by an identical inferred V gene, J gene, and CDR3 amino acid sequence. Percentage overlap between repertoires was calculated by dividing the number of shared unique clonotypes by the size of the smaller repertoire. Repertoire richness was assessed with RTK rarefaction, the Chao1 estimator, and Recon v2.1 estimates of unobserved clonotypes. OLGA was used to compute generation probabilities for all TCRbeta clonotypes that the gDNA method yielded from a handful of donors. Entries here come from immuneACCESS through TCRdb and include only in-frame sequences with V and J called. Some clones fail to appear in such tables; in the studies checked, an unresolved V gene covers under half of the shortfall, and the cause of the remainder is unknown. The D gene and trimming were derived from the DNA, and the V and J assignments and clone size from that table. Here the sample has roughly 700,000 clones; approximately 79% occur a single time. The top ten hold approximately 1.7% of the sample.

Study-wide findings and limitations: Approximately 5% of naive CD4, 3.5% of naive CD8, 2% to 2.5% of memory CD4, and approximately 0.4% of memory CD8 clonotypes were shared across four donors. Pairwise subsampling led to the expectation that sequencing depth would affect the degree of clonotype sharing among donors. Sampling was restricted to blood, and TCR repertoires in tissue are likely to differ from TCR repertoires in blood. The genetic and exposure-history diversity represented was limited by the small number of donors. Even with the large sequencing depth, rarefaction of the sorted-subset datasets indicated that sequencing was incomplete. Compared with non-shared clonotypes, clonotypes shared by all four sorted-subset donors had higher generation probabilities. Naive subsets generally had larger estimated clonotype richness than memory subsets did.

The donors were healthy, HIV-negative adults with no recently reported acute infections or vaccinations. Every donor was a Caucasian adult residing in Nashville, Tennessee, USA. Magnetic negative selection was used to enrich CD4+ T cells, after which naive cells were positively selected on CD45RA and the negative fraction became the memory subset. Blood was obtained by leukapheresis, after which PBMCs were separated by Ficoll-Histopaque density gradient centrifugation and cryopreserved in liquid nitrogen vapor phase. Analytical flow cytometry was used to check the purity and quantity of each magnetically sorted T cell population. Genomic DNA was isolated from every sorted fraction and measured by UV absorbance on a Nanodrop 2000c.

The receptor comes from a woman aged 25 to 39 in good health. Sample: memory CD4+ T cells sorted from blood. The sample's cell subset or site label, in plain terms: CD45RA-negative fraction. The chain is assembled from TRBV7-2 and TRBJ1-2, with 7 middle bases fitting TRBD1. The bases are TGTGCCAGCAGCTTGGGTGGGCAGGGGGAGGTCGGCTACACCTTC. It codes for CASSLGGQGEVGYTF.